This record looks at one TCR beta chain sequence and its context. The data stem from a study of T cells expressing NK-cell markers. This CDR3 spans 14 amino acids. Per the germline V gene, CDR1 is DFQATT and CDR2 is SNEGSKA (reference sequence). TCRdb reanalyzed the 5' RACE reads and collapses them to one entry per CDR3 protein, without DNA. The ten top clones account for roughly 5.2%, within a sample of 300,000 to 450,000 distinct CDR3 sequences. The V gene is TRBV20-1, the J gene TRBJ2-2; TCRdb's D gene call, TRBD2, goes unchecked for lack of DNA. Sequenced input: blood T cells: a sorted CD56 or NKG2C T cell subset, CD4+ or CD8+ T cells, or bulk PBMC T cells (not recorded which). The clonotype was recovered from a man aged 18-70 years in good health. This CDR3 is CSASSREGSGELFF.